This T cell receptor (beta chain) came from a study of blood T cell repertoires in COVID-19. Study at large: Sites across the United States, Italy and Spain contributed samples from acute and convalescent COVID-19. T cells, B-cell-depleted T cells, or PBMCs provided the cDNA or gDNA that served as material.

Looked up from germline, CDR1 is SQVTM and CDR2 is ANQGSEA. This CDR3 region has 14 residues. Trimming took 6 bases from V and 2 from J; bases not matched to a gene: 6. TCRdb's table, derived via immunoSEQ multiplex PCR, lists solely in-frame clones and lacks some. The table lists about 39,000 clones, about 86% of them singletons, with approximately 60% in the top ten. The material sequenced was peripheral blood. The chain carries TRBV29-1 and TRBJ1-2; TRBD1 agrees at 10 bases. This clonotype originated in a man aged 70-80 years with acute or convalescent COVID-19. In nucleotides, the CDR3 is TGCAGCGTCCTTCCGGGACAGGGGAACTATGGCTACACCTTC. Translated, it gives CSVLPGQGNYGYTF. Variable domain in full (rest from reference TRBV29-1 and TRBJ1-2): SAVISQKPSRDICQRGTSLTIQCQVDSQVTMMFWYRQQPGQSLTLIATANQGSEATYESGFVIDKFPISRPNLTFSTLTVSNMSPEDSSIYLCSVLPGQGNYGYTFGSGTRLTVV.